This T cell receptor (beta chain) appears in the sequencing data of a study of Ad26.COV2.S vaccination and SARS-CoV-2 variants. Study at large: Ad26.COV2.S was injected intramuscularly once or twice, 56 days apart. Study-wide results and caveats: Following vaccination, spike-specific CD8+ and CD4+ T cell responses reportedly exhibited substantial breadth. From the TCR breadth and depth analyses, total T cell responses may have been underestimated.

Sequencing used immunoSEQ multiplex PCR; TCRdb keeps in-frame clones, though not all of them. Among around 340,000 clones listed, around 88% were seen once. Documented treatment: around 19 received Ad26.COV2.S at low or high dose, single or two shots; 5 received placebo; per-sample allocation not given. The samples date from day 63 after the first vaccine or placebo injection. With respect to this clone: The antigen is not known.

The source was peripheral blood, collected in a trial of Ad26.COV2.S vaccine versus placebo. The receptor was derived from a person between 18 and 65 years old who received the Ad26.COV2.S COVID-19 vaccine or a placebo.

The CDR3 protein is CASSMRGNQPQHF. The CDR3 DNA is TGTGCCAGTAGTATGAGGGGAAATCAGCCCCAGCATTTT. The V gene is TRBV19, the J gene TRBJ1-5; D possibly corresponds to TRBD1 (5 bases). The germline gives CDR1 LNHDA, CDR2 SQIVND (reference sequence). CDR3 length: 13 amino acids. Trimming removed 3 bases at V and 4 bases at J, with 7 bases between.